Listed below are T cell receptor beta chains from one sample, sequenced in a study of early T cells in non-severe SARS-CoV-2 infection. Via MiXCR, TCRdb re-called the 5' RACE reads, giving one row per CDR3 protein. The top ten clones hold about 5% of a sample with about 46,000 distinct CDR3 sequences, 5.4% of them seen once. Specimen: whole blood, collected at baseline. These receptors came from an adult who was a healthcare worker with PCR-confirmed SARS-CoV-2 infection or an uninfected control (not recorded which). The CDR3 runs from the conserved cysteine through the conserved F or W. Each record gives: J gene, V gene, D gene, clone size, CDR3 DNA, CDR3 protein. A D gene is named only where the DNA matches it firmly. Expanded clones get a size class; other rows say once, few or many, or leave the size out.

j_gene: TRBJ1-1; v_gene: TRBV29-1; d_gene: NA; abundance: NA; CDR3nt: TGCAGCTTCCAGGGAGGGGAGCGGGGGCACACTGAAGCTTTCTTT; CDR3aa: CSFQGGERGHTEAFF
j_gene: TRBJ2-7; v_gene: TRBV28; d_gene: TRBD2; abundance: many; CDR3nt: TGTGCCAGCAGTTCCGTGGGACTAGCAGATTACGAGCAGTACTTC; CDR3aa: CASSSVGLADYEQYF
j_gene: TRBJ2-1; v_gene: TRBV4-1; d_gene: TRBD1; abundance: few; CDR3nt: TGCGCCAGCAGCCATGGGACAGGGACCCTATACAATGAGCAGTTCTTC; CDR3aa: CASSHGTGTLYNEQFF
j_gene: TRBJ2-1; v_gene: TRBV5-8; d_gene: TRBD2; abundance: NA; CDR3nt: TGTGCCAGCAGCCCGGGAACGACTAGCGGGAGCGATGAGCAGTTCTTC; CDR3aa: CASSPGTTSGSDEQFF
j_gene: TRBJ2-3; v_gene: TRBV10-3; d_gene: TRBD1; abundance: many; CDR3nt: TGTGCCATCAAATCGACAGGGGACCACACAGATACGCAGTATTTT; CDR3aa: CAIKSTGDHTDTQYF
j_gene: TRBJ2-7; v_gene: TRBV28; d_gene: NA; abundance: many; CDR3nt: TGTGCCAGCAGTCAGGACAGATTCTACGAGCAGTACTTC; CDR3aa: CASSQDRFYEQYF
j_gene: TRBJ2-7; v_gene: TRBV28; d_gene: NA; abundance: few; CDR3nt: TGTGCCAGCAGTTTAAGGGTGCTCTCCTACGAGCAGTACTTC; CDR3aa: CASSLRVLSYEQYF
j_gene: TRBJ2-3; v_gene: TRBV20-1; d_gene: TRBD1; abundance: few; CDR3nt: TGCAGTGCCCAGCTAACAGGGGCGGATACGCAGTATTTT; CDR3aa: CSAQLTGADTQYF
j_gene: TRBJ2-1; v_gene: TRBV6-4; d_gene: NA; abundance: many; CDR3nt: TGTGCCAGCAGTGACTTCGCGGGCTCCTACAATGAGCAGTTCTTC; CDR3aa: CASSDFAGSYNEQFF
j_gene: TRBJ2-7; v_gene: TRBV10-3; d_gene: NA; abundance: many; CDR3nt: TGTGCCATCAGTGAGGAGGGTCGCTACGAGCAGTACTTC; CDR3aa: CAISEEGRYEQYF
j_gene: TRBJ2-7; v_gene: TRBV3-1; d_gene: NA; abundance: many; CDR3nt: TGTGCCAGCAGCCAAGAGAGGGAGCAGTACTTC; CDR3aa: CASSQEREQYF
j_gene: TRBJ2-7; v_gene: TRBV9; d_gene: NA; abundance: few; CDR3nt: TGTGCCAGCAGCGTAGCTGATTTCTCCTACGAGCAGTACTTC; CDR3aa: CASSVADFSYEQYF
j_gene: TRBJ2-5; v_gene: TRBV7-9; d_gene: TRBD1; abundance: many; CDR3nt: TGTGCCAGCAGCTTGCGGACAGGGCAAGAGACCCAGTACTTC; CDR3aa: CASSLRTGQETQYF
j_gene: TRBJ1-6; v_gene: TRBV4-1; d_gene: TRBD1; abundance: many; CDR3nt: TGCGCCAGCAGCCCTCACACAGGGGATAATTCACCCCTCCACTTT; CDR3aa: CASSPHTGDNSPLHF
j_gene: TRBJ2-7; v_gene: TRBV12-3/TRBV12-4; d_gene: NA; abundance: NA; CDR3nt: TGTGCCAGCAGTTTTTTTGGGAAAGCCTCCTACGAGCAGTACTTC; CDR3aa: CASSFFGKASYEQYF
j_gene: TRBJ2-1; v_gene: TRBV4-1; d_gene: NA; abundance: NA; CDR3nt: TGCGCCAGCAGCCTCGGGACTCGGTCCTACAATGAGCAGTTCTTC; CDR3aa: CASSLGTRSYNEQFF
j_gene: TRBJ2-1; v_gene: TRBV10-3; d_gene: NA; abundance: many; CDR3nt: TGTGCCATCAGTGAGTCATTAGGGTCCTACAATGAGCAGTTCTTC; CDR3aa: CAISESLGSYNEQFF
j_gene: TRBJ2-3; v_gene: TRBV6-1; d_gene: TRBD2; abundance: NA; CDR3nt: TGTGCCAGCAGTGAAGCGGTCGGGGGAGGGCTTGCCGATACGCAGTATTTT; CDR3aa: CASSEAVGGGLADTQYF
j_gene: TRBJ1-1; v_gene: TRBV5-1; d_gene: TRBD1; abundance: many; CDR3nt: TGCGCCAGCAGCCTGGGGACAGAGGGGACTGAAGCTTTCTTT; CDR3aa: CASSLGTEGTEAFF
j_gene: TRBJ2-3; v_gene: TRBV24-1; d_gene: NA; abundance: few; CDR3nt: TGTGCCACCAGTGATTTCCTCCTATTTAATACGCAGTATTTT; CDR3aa: CATSDFLLFNTQYF
j_gene: TRBJ2-4; v_gene: TRBV7-9; d_gene: TRBD2; abundance: few; CDR3nt: TGTGCCAGCAGCCCCCCGGGGACTAGCGGCTACATTCAGTACTTC; CDR3aa: CASSPPGTSGYIQYF
j_gene: TRBJ2-3; v_gene: TRBV7-2; d_gene: NA; abundance: many; CDR3nt: TGTGCCAGCAGCCGCCCGACCACAGATACGCAGTATTTT; CDR3aa: CASSRPTTDTQYF